This TCR beta chain is from a study of blood T cell repertoires in COVID-19. Study-level information: The origin of the acute and convalescent COVID-19 samples was the United States, Italy and Spain.

This clone was found once. CDR3 size: 14 residues. CDR1 and CDR2 (germline): SGDLS, YYNGEE. Trimming cost V 4 bases and J 2 bases; bases outside gene matches: 6. The assay was immunoSEQ multiplex PCR, and TCRdb's table has in-frame clones only and misses some. The sample contains roughly 140,000 clones, approximately 92% of which appear only once. The chain links TRBV9 to TRBJ2-7; 7 bases are shared with TRBD1. The TCR comes from a woman between 55 and 75 years old with active COVID-19. Material: peripheral blood. CDR3 sequence (DNA): TGTGCCAGCAGCCCAACAGGGGTCGCCTACGAGCAGTACTTC. This sequence encodes CASSPTGVAYEQYF.